Shown below are 9 T cell receptor beta chains from a single sample sequenced in a study of CD8+ T cells in alopecia areata. The treatment here: oral pan-JAK inhibitor, 5-10 mg twice daily. Reverse transcribed after extraction, RNA yielded cDNA as the sequencing template. Sequencing used immunoSEQ multiplex PCR; TCRdb keeps in-frame clones, though not all of them. Among 200,000 to 250,000 clones listed, about three fifths were seen once. Sequencing used CD4+ T cells sorted from blood, obtained at week 4, from a patient treated with tofacitinib. Receptors originate from a human donor with alopecia areata.

The chain joins TRBV30 to TRBJ2-3; TRBD1 might be the D (6 bases). Germline CDR1 is GTSNPN and CDR2 is SVGIG (reference sequence). V lost 1 base to trimming and J lost 5 bases, with 10 bases between them. There are 13 residues in the CDR3. Here the CDR3 DNA reads TGTGCCTGGAGTGCTCGCAGGGGAGATACGCAGTATTTT. This gives the protein CAWSARRGDTQYF.

The CDR3 protein is CASSLTGGNSPLHF. CDR3 coding DNA: TGTGCCAGCAGCTTAACAGGGGGTAATTCACCCCTCCACTTT. This chain links TRBV9 with TRBJ1-6; TRBD1 matches at 8 bases. This CDR3 is built from 14 residues. In germline, CDR1 is SGDLS, CDR2 YYNGEE. With V trimmed by 4 bases and J by 6 bases, 3 bases remained unmatched. The full variable domain, rest sourced from reference TRBV9 and TRBJ1-6, is DSGVTQTPKHLITATGQRVTLRCSPRSGDLSVYWYQQSLDQGLQFLIQYYNGEERAKGNILERFSAQQFPDLHSELNLSSLELGDSALYFCASSLTGGNSPLHFGNGTRLTVT.

This clone has more than one count but fewer than ten. The chain joins TRBV11-1 to TRBJ2-6, with 12 bases aligning to TRBD1. CDR1 and CDR2 (germline): SGHAT, FQDESV (reference sequence). The junction had 4 bases not matched to a gene; V was cut back by 5 bases and J by 2 bases. The CDR3 totals 17 residues. The CDR3 DNA reads TGTGCCAGCAGCCCCGGGACAGGGGGCCCTGGGGCCAACGTCCTGACTTTC. It is translated as CASSPGTGGPGANVLTF.

This chain connects TRBV6-1 to TRBJ1-2; TRBD1 might be the D (6 bases). V lost 0 bases to trimming and J lost 2 bases, with 16 bases between them. The CDR3 spans 17 residues. The germline V gene encodes CDR1 MNHNS and CDR2 SASEGT. The CDR3 DNA reads TGTGCCAGCAGTGAAGCAGGATTGGGGACAAACAACTATGGCTACACCTTC. It translates to CASSEAGLGTNNYGYTF.

This clone was counted between two and nine times. The gene calls are TRBV10-3 and TRBJ1-4; D gene unclear. Trimming took off 6 bases at V and 4 bases at J, with 9 bases between the two ends. The CDR3 sequence is 13 residues long. From germline, CDR1 is ENHRY and CDR2 SYGVKD. CDR3 in DNA: TGTGCCATCAGAGGCGTCGATAATGAAAAACTGTTTTTT. Its translation: CAIRGVDNEKLFF.

This clone was detected only a few times. The chain couples TRBV29-1 to TRBJ2-7; 13 positions match TRBD2. The J segment lost 5 bases and the V segment lost 7 bases, leaving 5 bases of the junction unmatched. The germline gives CDR1 SQVTM, CDR2 ANQGSEA. The CDR3 runs 13 residues. CDR3 DNA sequence: TGCAGCGCCGGACTAGCGGGGGCTAACGAGCAGTACTTC. Protein sequence: CSAGLAGANEQYF.

This chain joins TRBV7-9 and TRBJ2-7, with 7 bases that match TRBD2. Germline assignment: CDR1 SEHNR and CDR2 FQNEAQ (reference sequence). The CDR3 is 14 residues long. The J segment lost 2 bases and the V segment lost 5 bases, leaving 6 bases of the junction unmatched. The CDR3 sequence: CASSTTGLPYEQYF. CDR3 nucleotide sequence: TGTGCCAGCAGCACTACGGGACTACCCTACGAGCAGTACTTC.

This clone was picked up a small number of times. This chain links TRBV29-1 with TRBJ2-7; perhaps D is TRBD1 or TRBD2 (5 bases each). The germline V gene encodes CDR1 SQVTM and CDR2 ANQGSEA. Trimming shortened V by 6 bases and J by 1 base, and 13 bases separated the two germline ends. The CDR3 loop spans 13 amino acids. The CDR3 here is CSVWGKASYEQYF. In nucleotides, the CDR3 is TGCAGCGTGTGGGGGAAGGCTTCCTACGAGCAGTACTTC.

This clone appeared a few times. The chain has TRBV7-2 and TRBJ2-1, with TRBD1 as a possible D gene (6 bases). Germline V lookup: CDR1 SGHTA, CDR2 FQGNSA. The V gene lost 5 bases and the J gene lost 9 bases, with 17 bases spanning the gap. The CDR3 extends over 14 amino acids. The CDR3 loop is CASSPFDRIGEQFF. The DNA for the CDR3 is TGTGCCAGCAGCCCTTTTGACAGGATAGGTGAGCAGTTCTTC.